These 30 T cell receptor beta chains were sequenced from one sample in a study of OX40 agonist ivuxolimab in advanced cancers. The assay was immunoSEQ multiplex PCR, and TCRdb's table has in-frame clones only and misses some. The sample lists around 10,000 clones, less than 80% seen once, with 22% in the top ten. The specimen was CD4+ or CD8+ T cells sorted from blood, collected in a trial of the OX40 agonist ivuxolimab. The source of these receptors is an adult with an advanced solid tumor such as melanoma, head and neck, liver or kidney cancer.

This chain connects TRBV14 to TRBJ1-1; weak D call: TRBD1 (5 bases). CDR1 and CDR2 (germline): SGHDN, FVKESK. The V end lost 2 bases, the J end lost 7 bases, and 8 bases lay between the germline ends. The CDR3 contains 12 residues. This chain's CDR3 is CASSQYQGEAFF. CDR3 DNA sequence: TGTGCCAGCAGCCAATATCAGGGTGAAGCTTTCTTT.

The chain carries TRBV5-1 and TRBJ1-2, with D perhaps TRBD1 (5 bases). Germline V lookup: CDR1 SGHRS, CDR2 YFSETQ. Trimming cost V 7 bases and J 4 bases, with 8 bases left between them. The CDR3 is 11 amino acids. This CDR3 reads CASWGAYGYTF. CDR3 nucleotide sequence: TGCGCCAGCTGGGGCGCCTATGGCTACACCTTC.

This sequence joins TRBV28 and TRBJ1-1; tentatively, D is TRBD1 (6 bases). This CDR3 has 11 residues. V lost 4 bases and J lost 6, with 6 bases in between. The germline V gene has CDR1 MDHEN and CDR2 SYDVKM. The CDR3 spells CASSWGPEAFF. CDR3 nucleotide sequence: TGTGCCAGCAGTTGGGGGCCTGAAGCTTTCTTT.

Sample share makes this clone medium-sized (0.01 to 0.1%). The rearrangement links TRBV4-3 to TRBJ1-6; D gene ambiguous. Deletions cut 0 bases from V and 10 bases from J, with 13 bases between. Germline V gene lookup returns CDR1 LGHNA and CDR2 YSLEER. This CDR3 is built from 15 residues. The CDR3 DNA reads TGCGCCAGCAGCCAAGAAAGGTATCACCCCTCACCCCTCCACTTT. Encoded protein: CASSQERYHPSPLHF.

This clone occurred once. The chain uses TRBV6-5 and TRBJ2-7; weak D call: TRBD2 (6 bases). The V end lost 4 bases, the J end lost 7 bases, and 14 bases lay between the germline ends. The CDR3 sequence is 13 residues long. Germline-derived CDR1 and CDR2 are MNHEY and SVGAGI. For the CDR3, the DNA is TGTGCCAGCAGTTCAATAAGGGCGGGGGAGCAGTACTTC. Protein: CASSSIRAGEQYF.

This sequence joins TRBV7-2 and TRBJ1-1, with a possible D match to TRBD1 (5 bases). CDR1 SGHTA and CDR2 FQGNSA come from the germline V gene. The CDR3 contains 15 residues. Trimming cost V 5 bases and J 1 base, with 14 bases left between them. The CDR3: CASSAHGHTNTEAFF. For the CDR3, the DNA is TGTGCCAGCAGCGCACACGGACACACGAACACTGAAGCTTTCTTT. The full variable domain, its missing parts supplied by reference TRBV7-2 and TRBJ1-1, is GAGVSQSPSNKVTEKGKDVELRCDPISGHTALYWYRQSLGQGLEFLIYFQGNSAPDKSGLPSDRFSAERTGGSVSTLTIQRTQQEDSAVYLCASSAHGHTNTEAFFGQGTRLTVV.

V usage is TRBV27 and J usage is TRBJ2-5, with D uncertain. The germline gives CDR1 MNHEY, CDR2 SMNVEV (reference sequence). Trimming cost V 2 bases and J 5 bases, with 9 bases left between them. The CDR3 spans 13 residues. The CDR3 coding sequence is TGTGCCAGCAGTTTAAAACCTATCGAGACCCAGTACTTC. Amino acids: CASSLKPIETQYF.

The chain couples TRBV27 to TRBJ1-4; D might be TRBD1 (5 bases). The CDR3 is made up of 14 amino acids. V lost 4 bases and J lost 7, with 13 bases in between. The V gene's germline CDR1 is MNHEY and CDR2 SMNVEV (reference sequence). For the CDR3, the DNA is TGTGCCAGCAGTTGGGGCAGCCGACCTGAAAAACTGTTTTTT. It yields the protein CASSWGSRPEKLFF.

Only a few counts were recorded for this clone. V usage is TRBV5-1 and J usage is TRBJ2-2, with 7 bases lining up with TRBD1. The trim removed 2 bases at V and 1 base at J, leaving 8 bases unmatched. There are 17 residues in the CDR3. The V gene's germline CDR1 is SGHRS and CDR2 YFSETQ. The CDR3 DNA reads TGCGCCAGCAGCTTCCCACAGGGGAATAAGAACACCGGGGAGCTGTTTTTT. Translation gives CASSFPQGNKNTGELFF. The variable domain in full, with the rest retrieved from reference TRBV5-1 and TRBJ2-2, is KAGVTQTPRYLIKTRGQQVTLSCSPISGHRSVSWYQQTPGQGLQFLFEYFSETQRNKGNFPGRFSGRQFSNSRSEMNVSTLELGDSALYLCASSFPQGNKNTGELFFGEGSRLTVL.

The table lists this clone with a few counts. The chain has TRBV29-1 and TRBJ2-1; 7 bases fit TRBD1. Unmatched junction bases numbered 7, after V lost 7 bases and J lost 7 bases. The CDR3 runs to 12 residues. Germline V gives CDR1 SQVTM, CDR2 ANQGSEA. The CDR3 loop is CSGAPTGNEQFF. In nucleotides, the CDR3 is TGCAGCGGAGCCCCGACAGGGAATGAGCAGTTCTTC.

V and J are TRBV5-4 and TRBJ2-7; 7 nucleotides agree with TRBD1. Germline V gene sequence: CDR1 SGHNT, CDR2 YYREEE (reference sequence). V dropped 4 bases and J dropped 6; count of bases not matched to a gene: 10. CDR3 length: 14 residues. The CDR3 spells CASSPEVAGGEQYF. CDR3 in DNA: TGTGCCAGCAGCCCGGAGGTCGCAGGGGGCGAGCAGTACTTC.

The CDR3 reads CASSRPQEKSTNEKLFF. The CDR3 DNA is TGTGCCAGCAGTAGACCGCAAGAGAAATCAACTAATGAAAAACTGTTTTTT. This rearrangement joins TRBV2 to TRBJ1-4; the D is unclear. The germline V and J ends were trimmed by 5 bases and 0 bases, with 16 bases remaining between them. Germline V gene sequence: CDR1 SNHLY, CDR2 FYNNEI. The CDR3 has 17 residues.

The CDR3: CASSSDMNTEAFF. CDR3 coding DNA: TGTGCCAGCAGCTCCGACATGAACACTGAAGCTTTCTTT. The V call is TRBV7-6, the J call TRBJ1-1, with D hard to call. The CDR3 is made up of 13 amino acids. The V gene's germline CDR1 is SGHVS and CDR2 FNYEAQ. V was shortened by 4 bases and J by 0 bases, with 6 bases between the two germline ends.

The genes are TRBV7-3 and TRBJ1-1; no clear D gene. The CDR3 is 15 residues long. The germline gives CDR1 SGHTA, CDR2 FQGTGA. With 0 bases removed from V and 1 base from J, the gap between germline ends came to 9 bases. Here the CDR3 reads CASSLTHAPNTEAFF. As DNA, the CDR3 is TGTGCCAGCAGCTTAACCCATGCCCCGAACACTGAAGCTTTCTTT.

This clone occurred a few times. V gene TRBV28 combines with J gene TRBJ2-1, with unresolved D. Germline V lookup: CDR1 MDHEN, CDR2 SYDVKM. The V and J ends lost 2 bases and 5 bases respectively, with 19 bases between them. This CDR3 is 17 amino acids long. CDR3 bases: TGTGCCAGCAGTTTAGAGGAATCCCTCCTCTTTAACAATGAGCAGTTCTTC. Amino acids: CASSLEESLLFNNEQFF.

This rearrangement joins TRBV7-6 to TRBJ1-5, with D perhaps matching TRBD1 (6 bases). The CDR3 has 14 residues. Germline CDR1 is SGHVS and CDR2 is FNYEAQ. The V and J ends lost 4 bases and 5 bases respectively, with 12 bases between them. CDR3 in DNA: TGTGCCAGCAGCTCCCGGGACACCGATCAGCCCCAGCATTTT. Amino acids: CASSSRDTDQPQHF.

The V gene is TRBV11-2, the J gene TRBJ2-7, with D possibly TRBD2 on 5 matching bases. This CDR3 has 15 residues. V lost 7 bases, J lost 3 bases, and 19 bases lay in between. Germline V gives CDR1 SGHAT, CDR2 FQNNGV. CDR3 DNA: TGTGCCAGCACTCCCCGGGGAAACGAAATCTACGAGCAGTACTTC. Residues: CASTPRGNEIYEQYF.

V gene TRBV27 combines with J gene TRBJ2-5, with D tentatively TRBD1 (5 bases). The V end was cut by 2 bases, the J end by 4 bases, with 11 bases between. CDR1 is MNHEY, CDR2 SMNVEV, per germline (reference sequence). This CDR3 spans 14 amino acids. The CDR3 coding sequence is TGTGCCAGCAGTTTAGAGCAGGGCACAGAGACCCAGTACTTC. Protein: CASSLEQGTETQYF.

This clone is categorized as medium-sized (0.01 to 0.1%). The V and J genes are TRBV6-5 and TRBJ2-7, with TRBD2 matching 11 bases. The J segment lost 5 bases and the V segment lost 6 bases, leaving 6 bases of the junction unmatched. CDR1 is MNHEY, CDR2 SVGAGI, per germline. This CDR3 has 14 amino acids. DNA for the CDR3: TGTGCCAGCAGCCCACTTAGCGGGGGGGACGAGCAGTACTTC. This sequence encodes CASSPLSGGDEQYF.

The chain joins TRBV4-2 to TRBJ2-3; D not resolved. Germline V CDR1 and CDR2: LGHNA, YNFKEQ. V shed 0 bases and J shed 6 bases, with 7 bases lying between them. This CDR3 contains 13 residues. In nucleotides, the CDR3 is TGTGCCAGCAGCCAAGAATTAGTGGATACGCAGTATTTT. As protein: CASSQELVDTQYF.

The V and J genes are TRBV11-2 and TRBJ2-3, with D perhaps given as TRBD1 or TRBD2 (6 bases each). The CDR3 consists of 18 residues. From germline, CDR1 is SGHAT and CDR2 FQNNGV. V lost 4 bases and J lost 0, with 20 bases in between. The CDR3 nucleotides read TGTGCCAGCAGCTCCTTCCCCGGGGGCACCATAAGCACAGATACGCAGTATTTT. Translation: CASSSFPGGTISTDTQYF.

This chain's CDR3 is CASCLGPNTGELFF. The CDR3 DNA sequence: TGTGCCAGTTGCTTGGGGCCGAACACCGGGGAGCTGTTTTTT. The rearrangement links TRBV19 to TRBJ2-2; D possibly corresponds to TRBD1 (5 bases). In germline, CDR1 is LNHDA, CDR2 SQIVND (reference sequence). This CDR3 has 14 amino acids. V lost 8 bases, J lost 0 bases, and 10 bases lay in between.

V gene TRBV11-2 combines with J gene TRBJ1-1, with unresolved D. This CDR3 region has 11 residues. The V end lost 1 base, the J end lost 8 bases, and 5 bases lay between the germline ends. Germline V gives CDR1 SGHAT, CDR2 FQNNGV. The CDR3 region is CASSLAAEAFF. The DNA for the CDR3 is TGTGCCAGCAGCTTAGCAGCCGAAGCTTTCTTT.

CDR3 sequence: CASSSRDNPSEQYF. The CDR3 nucleotides read TGCGCCAGCAGCTCCCGGGACAACCCTAGCGAGCAGTACTTC. The chain uses TRBV4-3 and TRBJ2-7, with D possibly TRBD1 on 6 matching bases. V lost 5 bases to trimming and J lost 6 bases, with 17 bases between them. Germline CDR1 and CDR2: LGHNA and YSLEER. There are 14 residues in the CDR3.

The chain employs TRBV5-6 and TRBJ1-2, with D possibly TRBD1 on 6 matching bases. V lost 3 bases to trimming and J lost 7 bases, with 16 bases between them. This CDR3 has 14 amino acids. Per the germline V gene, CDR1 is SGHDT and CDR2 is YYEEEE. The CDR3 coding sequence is TGTGCCAGCAGCTGGGGGGGCGGATTAGGTGGCTACACCTTC. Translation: CASSWGGGLGGYTF.

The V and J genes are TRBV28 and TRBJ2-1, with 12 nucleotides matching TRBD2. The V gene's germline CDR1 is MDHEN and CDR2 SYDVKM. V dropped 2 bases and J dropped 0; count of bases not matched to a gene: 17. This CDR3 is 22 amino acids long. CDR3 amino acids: CASSLATGSLAGGLSSYNEQFF. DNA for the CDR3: TGTGCCAGCAGTTTAGCTACGGGGTCCCTAGCGGGGGGGTTAAGCTCCTACAATGAGCAGTTCTTC.

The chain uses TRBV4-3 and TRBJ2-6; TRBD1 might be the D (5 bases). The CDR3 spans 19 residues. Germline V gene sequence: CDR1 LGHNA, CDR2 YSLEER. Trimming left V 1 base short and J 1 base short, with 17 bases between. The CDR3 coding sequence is TGCGCCAGCAGCCAAGCTGTAGGACAAATAATTTCTGGGGCCAACGTCCTGACTTTC. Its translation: CASSQAVGQIISGANVLTF.

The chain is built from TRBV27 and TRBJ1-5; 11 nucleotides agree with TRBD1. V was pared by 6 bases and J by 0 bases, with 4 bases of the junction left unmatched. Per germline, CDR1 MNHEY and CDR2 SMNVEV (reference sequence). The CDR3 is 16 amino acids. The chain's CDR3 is CASSPGTGGSNQPQHF. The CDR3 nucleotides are TGTGCCAGCAGCCCCGGGACAGGGGGTAGCAATCAGCCCCAGCATTTT.

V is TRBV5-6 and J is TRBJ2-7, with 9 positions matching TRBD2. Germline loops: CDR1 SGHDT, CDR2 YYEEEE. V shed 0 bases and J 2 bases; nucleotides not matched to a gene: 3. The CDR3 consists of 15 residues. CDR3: CASSLGGGAPYEQYF. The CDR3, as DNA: TGTGCCAGCAGCTTGGGCGGGGGGGCCCCCTACGAGCAGTACTTC.

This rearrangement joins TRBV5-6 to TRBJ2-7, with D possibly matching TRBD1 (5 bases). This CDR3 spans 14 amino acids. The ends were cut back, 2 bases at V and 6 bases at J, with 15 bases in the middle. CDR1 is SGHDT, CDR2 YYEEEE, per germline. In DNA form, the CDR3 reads TGTGCCAGCAGCTTCGATCTAACAGGCTTCGAGCAGTACTTC. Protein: CASSFDLTGFEQYF.